This T cell receptor (beta chain) is drawn from a study of glioma-infiltrating T cells. Study-wide findings and caveats: Tissue-blood divergence was below expectation in non-neoplastic patients, above in gliomas. Only very few CDR3 sequences appeared in both tissue and blood.

Amplification of TCR alpha and beta CDR3 regions from RNA used iRepertoire nested multiplex PCR. Tissue mRNA or PBMC total RNA, roughly 100-400 ng, went into one-step reverse transcription and amplification. TCRdb ran MiXCR on the multiplex PCR reads and lists one entry per CDR3 protein. The table includes about 180,000 distinct CDR3 sequences, more than 35% detected once. The CDR3 is made up of 15 amino acids. Germline CDR1 reads WSHSY; CDR2 reads SAAADI. V gave up 3 bases and J gave up 5 bases, with 14 bases separating them. This clonotype appeared many times. Its antigen remains unknown. Input material: glioma tissue, nonneoplastic brain tissue, or PBMCs (not recorded which). The clonotype originates from a human donor with low-grade glioma or glioblastoma, undergoing nonglioma brain surgery, or in good health (not recorded which). The chain joins TRBV10-2 to TRBJ1-5; D is possibly TRBD1 (5 bases). This chain's CDR3 is CASSEAGYEDQPQHF. The CDR3 DNA is TGCGCCAGCAGTGAAGCAGGGTATGAGGATCAGCCCCAGCATTTT.